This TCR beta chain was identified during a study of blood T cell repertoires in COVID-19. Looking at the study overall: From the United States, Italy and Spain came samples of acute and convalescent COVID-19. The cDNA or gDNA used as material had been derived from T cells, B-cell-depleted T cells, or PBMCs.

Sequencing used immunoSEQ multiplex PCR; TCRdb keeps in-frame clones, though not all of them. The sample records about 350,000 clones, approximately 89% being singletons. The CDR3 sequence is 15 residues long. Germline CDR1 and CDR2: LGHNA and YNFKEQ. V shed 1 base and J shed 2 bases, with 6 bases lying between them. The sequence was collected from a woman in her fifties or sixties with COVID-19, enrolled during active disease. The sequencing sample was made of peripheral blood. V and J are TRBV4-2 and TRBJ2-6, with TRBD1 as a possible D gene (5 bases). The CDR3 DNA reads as TGTGCCAGCAGCCAAGGGGGCGCTGGGGCCAACGTCCTGACTTTC. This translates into CASSQGGAGANVLTF.